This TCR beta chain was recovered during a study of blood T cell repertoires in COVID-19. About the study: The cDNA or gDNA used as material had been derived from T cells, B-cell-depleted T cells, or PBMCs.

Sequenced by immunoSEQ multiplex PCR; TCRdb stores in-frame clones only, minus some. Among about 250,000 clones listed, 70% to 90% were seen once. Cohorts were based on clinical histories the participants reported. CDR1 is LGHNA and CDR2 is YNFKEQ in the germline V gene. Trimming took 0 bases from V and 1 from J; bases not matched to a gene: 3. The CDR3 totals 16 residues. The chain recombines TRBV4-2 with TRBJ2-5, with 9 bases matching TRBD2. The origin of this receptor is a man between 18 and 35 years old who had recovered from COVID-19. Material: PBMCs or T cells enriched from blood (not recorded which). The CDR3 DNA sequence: TGTGCCAGCAGCCAAGAAGGCGGGGGGGGCCAAGAGACCCAGTACTTC. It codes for CASSQEGGGGQETQYF.